This T cell receptor (beta chain) is drawn from a study of blood T cell repertoires in COVID-19. Study-level information: Both acute and convalescent COVID-19 samples were obtained from the United States, Italy and Spain.

The method was immunoSEQ multiplex PCR; TCRdb's version includes in-frame clones alone and lacks a portion of them. The data contain about 200,000 clones, 87% of them seen just once; the ten biggest clones take up approximately 6.2%. V gave up 0 bases and J gave up 7 bases; unmatched junction bases: 9. Germline CDR1 reads SGHRS; CDR2 reads YFSETQ. The CDR3 consists of 16 residues. The material sequenced was peripheral blood. The clonotype comes from a man between 60 and 75 years old who had recovered from COVID-19. V gene TRBV5-1 combines with J gene TRBJ2-2, with 7 bases identical to TRBD2. CDR3 protein: CASSLEGGSYGGELFF. The DNA of the CDR3 is TGCGCCAGCAGCTTGGAGGGCGGGAGTTATGGCGGGGAGCTGTTTTTT.